Below are 13 T cell receptor beta chains sequenced from a single sample in a study of CD8 T cells in Susac syndrome. RNA, at about 0.45 to 1 ug, was reverse transcribed with random hexamers. TCRdb independently ran MiXCR on the immunoSEQ multiplex PCR reads; one entry per CDR3 protein. This sample has 180,000 or so distinct CDR3 sequences, with 85% to 95% found just once. The sample consisted of CD4+ T cells from PBMCs. Every receptor here comes from a human donor in good health.

V usage is TRBV5-1 and J usage is TRBJ2-5; D not certain. CDR3 length equals 12 residues. Deletions cut 7 bases from V and 2 bases from J, with 9 bases between. Germline V gene sequence: CDR1 SGHRS, CDR2 YFSETQ. CDR3 loop: CASRQLQETQYF. CDR3 DNA sequence: TGCGCCAGCCGCCAGCTACAAGAGACCCAGTACTTC.

The chain combines TRBV27 with TRBJ2-3; 11 bases match TRBD2. The CDR3 length is 16 residues. The V and J ends lost 2 bases and 2 bases, in that order; junction bases with no gene match: 3. From germline, CDR1 is MNHEY and CDR2 SMNVEV (reference sequence). CDR3 sequence (DNA): TGTGCCAGCAGTTTACGACTAGCGGGAACCACAGATACGCAGTATTTT. It yields the protein CASSLRLAGTTDTQYF.

The gene calls are TRBV24-1 and TRBJ2-7, with 10 positions matching TRBD2. Looked up from germline, CDR1 is KGHDR and CDR2 is SFDVKD. V was clipped by 4 bases and J by 6 bases; unmatched bases: 5. This CDR3 comprises 14 residues. The CDR3 here is CATSEGAGGCEQYV. CDR3 bases: TGTGCCACCAGTGAGGGAGCGGGAGGGTGCGAGCAGTACGTC.

The chain recombines TRBV6-5 with TRBJ1-5, with 8 bases aligning to TRBD1. The CDR3 consists of 15 residues. Germline CDR1 reads MNHEY; CDR2 reads SVGAGI. Trimming took 4 bases from V and 2 from J; bases not matched to a gene: 4. CDR3 nucleotide sequence: TGTGCCAGCAGTTTAGGGACAGGAGGCAATCAGCCCCAGCATTTT. This translates into CASSLGTGGNQPQHF.

The gene calls are TRBV18 and TRBJ2-4; 12 bases match TRBD2. Germline CDR1 KGHSH, CDR2 LQKENI. This CDR3 comprises 14 residues. V was clipped by 8 bases and J by 4 bases; unmatched bases: 3. CDR3 nucleotides: TGTGCCAGCGCTGGACTAGCGGGGAAAAACATTCAGTACTTC. This codes for CASAGLAGKNIQYF.

The V call is TRBV3-1, the J call TRBJ2-3; 10 bases agree with TRBD2. Germline V gene lookup returns CDR1 LGHDT and CDR2 YNNKEL (reference sequence). The length of the CDR3 is 15 residues. Trimming removed 3 bases from V and 5 bases from J; junction bases left unmatched: 5. The CDR3 DNA reads TGTGCCAGCAGCCATAGCGGGAGGCAAGGAGATACGCAGTATTTT. The encoded protein is CASSHSGRQGDTQYF.

V gene TRBV30 combines with J gene TRBJ1-5, with D unresolved. Germline V gene data show CDR1 as GTSNPN and CDR2 as SVGIG (reference sequence). Between the trimmed V and J ends, which lost 3 bases and 0 bases, there was a span of 6 bases. CDR3 length: 13 residues. The CDR3 is CAWRGDSNQPQHF. The CDR3 DNA is TGTGCCTGGAGGGGTGATAGCAATCAGCCCCAGCATTTT.

This chain joins TRBV24-1 and TRBJ1-2, with D hard to call. Germline-derived CDR1 and CDR2 are KGHDR and SFDVKD. V shed 1 base and J shed 4 bases, with 3 bases lying between them. This CDR3 region has 12 residues. The CDR3 reads CATSDFPYGYTF. The CDR3 region has the DNA TGTGCCACCAGTGATTTTCCCTATGGCTACACCTTC.

The chain joins TRBV29-1 to TRBJ2-3; the D is unclear. The CDR3 runs to 15 residues. Per germline, CDR1 SQVTM and CDR2 ANQGSEA. The germline V and J ends were trimmed by 2 bases and 4 bases, with 16 bases remaining between them. CDR3 sequence: CSVEKGPTFSDTQYF. DNA of the CDR3: TGCAGCGTTGAAAAGGGTCCGACTTTCTCAGATACGCAGTATTTT.

The chain is built from TRBV20-1 and TRBJ2-2; TRBD1 is a possible D gene (6 bases). Trimming took off 6 bases at V and 4 bases at J, with 12 bases between the two ends. The CDR3 totals 13 residues. Per germline, CDR1 DFQATT and CDR2 SNEGSKA (reference sequence). CDR3 amino acids: CSATDSSTGELFF. CDR3 DNA sequence: TGCAGTGCCACGGACAGCTCCACCGGGGAGCTGTTTTTT.

The chain is built from TRBV5-1 and TRBJ2-3; D remains unclear. The germline V and J ends were trimmed by 1 base and 2 bases, with 5 bases remaining between them. This CDR3 is built from 13 residues. CDR1 and CDR2 from the germline V gene are SGHRS and YFSETQ. CDR3: CASSLLPTDTQYF. In DNA, the CDR3 is TGCGCCAGCAGCTTGCTCCCCACAGATACGCAGTATTTT.

J is TRBJ1-2 and V is TRBV29-1; TRBD1 might be the D (5 bases). V gave up 6 bases and J gave up 4 bases, with 6 bases separating them. Germline V CDR1 and CDR2: SQVTM, ANQGSEA. The CDR3 totals 10 residues. The CDR3 loop is CSVGGYGYTF. Written as DNA, the CDR3 is TGCAGCGTGGGGGGCTATGGCTACACCTTC.

This clonotype was picked up one time. The chain is built from TRBV15 and TRBJ2-1; TRBD2 aligns across 9 bases. Trimming took 0 bases from V and 7 from J; bases not matched to a gene: 13. Germline CDR1 is LNHNV and CDR2 is YYDKDF (reference sequence). CDR3 length: 18 residues. Written as DNA, the CDR3 is TGTGCCACCAGCAGAGACTTCTTTAGCGGGAGAGCAGGAAATGAGCAGTTCTTC. Its translation is CATSRDFFSGRAGNEQFF.